This is a list of T cell receptor beta chains from one sample in a study of blood T cells in healthy people across ages. TCRdb itself ran the 5' RACE reads through MiXCR, one entry per CDR3 protein. The sample has about 1,400,000 distinct CDR3 sequences, 42% seen once. The sequenced sample was blood. The receptors here all came from a woman between 18 and 30 years old in good health. Each CDR3 is given with its conserved first and last residue. A D gene is named only where the DNA matches it firmly. Clone size, where shown, is once, few, many, or a class for clones that have expanded.

V: TRBV28; D: NA; J: TRBJ1-5; size: few; DNA: TGTGCCACCGGGGGGGGCTATCAGCCCCAGCATTTT; CDR3: CATGGGYQPQHF
V: TRBV25-1; D: NA; J: TRBJ2-7; size: NA; DNA: TGTGCCAGCAGTGGGTCAGCCGCCTACGAGCAGTACTTC; CDR3: CASSGSAAYEQYF
V: TRBV28; D: TRBD2; J: TRBJ2-5; size: few; DNA: TGTGCCAGCAGTTTCCTAGCGGGGGGTTCAGAGACCCAGTACTTC; CDR3: CASSFLAGGSETQYF
V: TRBV6-5; D: TRBD1; J: TRBJ2-7; size: NA; DNA: TGTGCCAGCAGTCCCTCCGGGACAGGGGCTTCGTGGCAGTACTTC; CDR3: CASSPSGTGASWQYF
V: TRBV19; D: NA; J: TRBJ2-3; size: NA; DNA: TGTGCCAGTAGTCTCCAGTGGGGCACAGATACGCAGTATTTT; CDR3: CASSLQWGTDTQYF
V: TRBV12-3/TRBV12-4; D: NA; J: TRBJ2-1; size: NA; DNA: TGTGCCAGCAGCACTATGGATGAGCAGTTCTTC; CDR3: CASSTMDEQFF
V: TRBV6-5; D: TRBD2; J: TRBJ2-1; size: NA; DNA: TGTGCCAGCAGTTACTCCGGGACTAAGAAAATCAATGAGCAGTTCTTC; CDR3: CASSYSGTKKINEQFF
V: TRBV7-2; D: TRBD2; J: TRBJ2-1; size: NA; DNA: TGTGCCAGCAGGTTAGCGGGGAGCTCCTACAATGAGCAGTTCTTC; CDR3: CASRLAGSSYNEQFF
V: TRBV5-1; D: NA; J: TRBJ2-5; size: NA; DNA: TGCGCCAGCAGCGGAGGGACGCCCCAAGAGACCCAGTACTTC; CDR3: CASSGGTPQETQYF
V: TRBV7-9; D: NA; J: TRBJ1-5; size: many; DNA: TGTGCCAGCAGCTTGGACTACAATCAGCCCCAGCATTTT; CDR3: CASSLDYNQPQHF
V: TRBV2; D: TRBD1; J: TRBJ1-3; size: NA; DNA: TGTGCCAGCAGTCAGGGGGCCACCATATATTTT; CDR3: CASSQGATIYF
V: TRBV5-1; D: NA; J: TRBJ1-5; size: NA; DNA: TGCGCCAGCAGCTTGGGGGAGAACGGCCAGTATCCCCAGCATTTT; CDR3: CASSLGENGQYPQHF
V: TRBV5-1; D: NA; J: TRBJ1-2; size: NA; DNA: TGCGCCAGCAGCTTGGCAAGGGAGGGAGGCTACACCTTC; CDR3: CASSLAREGGYTF
V: TRBV20-1; D: NA; J: TRBJ2-1; size: few; DNA: TGCAGTGCTAGAGTTTCCGGGGAGAGCTCCTACAATGAGCAGTTCTTC; CDR3: CSARVSGESSYNEQFF
V: TRBV30; D: NA; J: TRBJ2-5; size: few; DNA: TGTGCCGGGGAGATGGAGACCCAGTACTTC; CDR3: CAGEMETQYF
V: TRBV6-1; D: NA; J: TRBJ2-7; size: few; DNA: TGTGCCAGCAGTGAAGCGTGGGACTACGAGCAGTACTTC; CDR3: CASSEAWDYEQYF
V: TRBV24-1; D: NA; J: TRBJ2-7; size: NA; DNA: TGTGCCACCAGTGATTGGTACAGGTGTAGCTCTTACGAGCAGTACTTC; CDR3: CATSDWYRCSSYEQYF
V: TRBV15; D: TRBD2; J: TRBJ2-1; size: once; DNA: TGTGCCACCAGCACGGGACTAGTTCCCAATGAGCAGTTCTTC; CDR3: CATSTGLVPNEQFF
V: TRBV21-1; D: NA; J: TRBJ2-7; size: few; DNA: NA; CDR3: CASSKFRGWASGTSYEQYF
V: TRBV5-1; D: NA; J: TRBJ2-7; size: NA; DNA: TGCGCCAGCAGCTTGGGACTCGAATATCCCAAAGGGGACGAGCAGTACTTC; CDR3: CASSLGLEYPKGDEQYF
V: TRBV6-1; D: NA; J: TRBJ1-2; size: NA; DNA: TGTGCCAGCAGTGAGACGGCCCCTTACAACACCTTC; CDR3: CASSETAPYNTF
V: TRBV29-1; D: NA; J: TRBJ1-1; size: NA; DNA: TGCAGCGTTGTCGAGGGGACAGCTTTCTTT; CDR3: CSVVEGTAFF
V: TRBV20-1; D: TRBD1; J: TRBJ2-7; size: NA; DNA: TGCAGTGCTAAAGGGACAGGGGTGGATGAGCAGTACTTC; CDR3: CSAKGTGVDEQYF